This TCR beta chain was documented in a study of blood T cell repertoires in COVID-19. Background on the study: The samples span acute and convalescent COVID-19 from the United States, Italy and Spain. The cDNA or gDNA used as material had been derived from T cells, B-cell-depleted T cells, or PBMCs.

The CDR3 contains 15 residues. Germline CDR1 reads SGHNT; CDR2 reads YYREEE (reference sequence). J lost 3 bases, V lost 4 bases, and 6 bases had no gene match. Method: immunoSEQ multiplex PCR; TCRdb's copy keeps in-frame clones and lacks some. The table records roughly 570,000 clones, around 90% of them present only once. While infection was still active, Seattle patients were enrolled and then followed longitudinally. This TCR came from a woman aged 50 to 60 with COVID-19, enrolled during active disease. The chain couples TRBV5-4 to TRBJ2-2, with 7 positions matching TRBD1. The sample taken for sequencing was peripheral blood. The CDR3 spells CASSVGTDYTGELFF. In DNA form, the CDR3 reads TGTGCCAGCAGCGTCGGGACAGATTACACCGGGGAGCTGTTTTTT.